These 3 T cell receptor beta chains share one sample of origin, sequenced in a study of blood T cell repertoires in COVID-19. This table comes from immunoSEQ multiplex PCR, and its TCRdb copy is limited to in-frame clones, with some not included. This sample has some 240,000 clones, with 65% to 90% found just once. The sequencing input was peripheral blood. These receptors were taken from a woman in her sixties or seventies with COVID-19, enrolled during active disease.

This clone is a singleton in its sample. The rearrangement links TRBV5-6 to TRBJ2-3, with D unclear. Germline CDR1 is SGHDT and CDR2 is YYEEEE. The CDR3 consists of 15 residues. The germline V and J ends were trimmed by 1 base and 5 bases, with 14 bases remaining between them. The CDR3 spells CASSLRSRREDTQYF. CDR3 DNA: TGTGCCAGCAGCTTGCGGTCTAGGCGAGAAGATACGCAGTATTTT.

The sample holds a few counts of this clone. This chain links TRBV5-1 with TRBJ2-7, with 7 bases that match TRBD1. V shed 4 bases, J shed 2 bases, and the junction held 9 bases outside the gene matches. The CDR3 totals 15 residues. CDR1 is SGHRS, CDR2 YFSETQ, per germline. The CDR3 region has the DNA TGCGCCAGCAGCCCCGGGACAGTAAATCCCTACGAGCAGTACTTC. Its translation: CASSPGTVNPYEQYF.

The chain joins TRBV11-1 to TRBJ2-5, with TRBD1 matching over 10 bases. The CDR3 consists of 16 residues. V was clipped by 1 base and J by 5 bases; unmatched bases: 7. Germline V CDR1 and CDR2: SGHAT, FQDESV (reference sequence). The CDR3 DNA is TGTGCCAGCAGCTTAGAGACAGGGGGCGCTTGGGAGACCCAGTACTTC. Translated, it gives CASSLETGGAWETQYF. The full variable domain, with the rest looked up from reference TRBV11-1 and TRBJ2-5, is EAEVAQSPRYKITEKSQAVAFWCDPISGHATLYWYRQILGQGPELLVQFQDESVVDDSQLPKDRFSAERLKGVDSTLKIQPAELGDSAMYLCASSLETGGAWETQYFGPGTRLLVL.